This T cell receptor (beta chain) stems from a study of CD8 T cells in Susac syndrome. cDNA came from roughly 0.5 to 1 ug RNA primed by random hexamers. TCRdb passed the immunoSEQ multiplex PCR reads through MiXCR, listing each CDR3 protein once. Among roughly 130,000 distinct CDR3 sequences listed, 85% to 95% were seen once. CDR3 size: 13 residues. V lost 1 base, J lost 5 bases, and 10 bases lay in between. Germline CDR1 and CDR2: SGHRS and YFSETQ. The sample was CD8+ T cells from PBMCs. The rearrangement links TRBV5-1 to TRBJ2-7; perhaps TRBD1 as D (5 bases). This receptor was obtained from a human donor with Susac syndrome. The CDR3: CASSLIPGHEQYF. The CDR3 bases are TGCGCCAGCAGCTTGATTCCAGGGCACGAGCAGTACTTC.